This TCR beta chain was captured in a study of T cells in tuberculosis. At the level of the study: This South African cohort compared adolescents with or without latent tuberculosis against adults with active tuberculosis. Samples predate treatment or fall within its first 7 days. The study's findings and limits: GMM-specific TCRs were nearer to active tuberculosis alpha repertoires, suggesting expansion.

V lost 8 bases, J lost 8 bases, and 12 bases lay in between. The V gene's germline CDR1 is SNHLY and CDR2 FYNNEI. The CDR3 loop spans 11 amino acids. Note on this clone: Its antigen is not identified.

Time point meaning: new active TB diagnosis, blood taken before or within 7 days of starting treatment. HIV-seronegative South African adults aged 18 years or older had newly diagnosed active tuberculosis. The repertoire was sequenced with immunoSEQ multiplex PCR; TCRdb's copy has only in-frame clones and lacks some. The sample lists around 40,000 clones, around 94% occurring once. Sequencing used PBMCs, obtained at tuberculosis diagnosis. V and J are TRBV2 and TRBJ1-2; TRBD1 might be the D (6 bases). This receptor was taken from an adult with tuberculosis. This CDR3 is CASVRGKGYTF. The CDR3 coding sequence is TGTGCCAGCGTGAGGGGGAAAGGCTACACCTTC.